The clone carrying this T cell receptor (beta chain) was counted between two and nine times. Its specificity is unknown. Additional DNA sequences in this sample encode the identical CDR3. These data come from a study of cytomegalovirus exposure and HLA in healthy donors. Notes on the study in general: Researchers catalogued about 160 TCR beta chains as cytomegalovirus-associated.

It was with 60 Vbeta and 13 Jbeta primers that the PCR ran. Assay: immunoSEQ multiplex PCR; the TCRdb copy retains only in-frame clones and omits some. The table lists 85,000 to 130,000 clones, roughly 80% of them singletons. V lost 0 bases, J lost 7 bases, and 8 bases lay in between. Germline V lookup: CDR1 SGHRS, CDR2 YFSETQ. CDR3 length equals 13 residues. This rearrangement joins TRBV5-1 to TRBJ1-5; a possible D gene is TRBD1 (5 bases). This clonotype was sampled from a man aged 50 to 59 in good health and CMV-seronegative. Sequencing used PBMCs. The CDR3 region has the DNA TGCGCCAGCAGCTTGGCCGGGGGGCAGCCCCAGCATTTT. It translates to CASSLAGGQPQHF.